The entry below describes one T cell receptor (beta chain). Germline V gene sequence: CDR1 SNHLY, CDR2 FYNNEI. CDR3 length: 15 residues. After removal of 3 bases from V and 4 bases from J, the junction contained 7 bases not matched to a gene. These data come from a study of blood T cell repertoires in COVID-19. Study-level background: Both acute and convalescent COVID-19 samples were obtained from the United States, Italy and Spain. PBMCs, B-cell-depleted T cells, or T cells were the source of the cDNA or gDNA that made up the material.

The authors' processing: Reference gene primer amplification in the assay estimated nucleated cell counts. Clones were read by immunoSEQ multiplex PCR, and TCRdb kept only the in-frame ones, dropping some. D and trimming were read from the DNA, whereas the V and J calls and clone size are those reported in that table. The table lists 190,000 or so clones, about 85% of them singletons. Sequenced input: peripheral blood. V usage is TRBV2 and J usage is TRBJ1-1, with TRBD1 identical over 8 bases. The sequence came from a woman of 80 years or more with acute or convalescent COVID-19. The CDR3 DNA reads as TGTGCCAGCAGTGACCCCGGGACAGGCGGCACTGAAGCTTTCTTT. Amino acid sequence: CASSDPGTGGTEAFF. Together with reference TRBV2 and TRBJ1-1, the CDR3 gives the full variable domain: EPEVTQTPSHQVTQMGQEVILRCVPISNHLYFYWYRQILGQKVEFLVSFYNNEISEKSEIFDDQFSVERPDGSNFTLKIRSTKLEDSAMYFCASSDPGTGGTEAFFGQGTRLTVV.